This T cell receptor beta chain stems from a study of blood T cell repertoires in COVID-19 (TCRdb year 2020). About the full investigation: The collaborator samples originated in the United States, Italy and Spain and spanned the acute and convalescent phases of COVID-19. The prospective study material was composed of cDNA or gDNA derived from T cells, B-cell-depleted T cells, or PBMCs. Subjects who had been exposed to COVID-19, were actively infected with it, or had recovered from it provided the deeply sampled blood TCRbeta repertoires that made up the dataset. The repertoires were made available in a free public database intended to serve as a resource for research on the immune response to SARS-CoV-2. The samples were drawn from the first 160 participants of the ongoing ImmuneRACE study and from 950 to 1,500 subjects provided by 6 global collaborators. A de-identified subject ID, COVID-19 status, age in years and sex were almost always included in the sample metadata. Where available, HLA class I and class II types were taken from metadata supplied by the sample provider and were not determined by assay-based typing. Paper-wide results and their limitations: The amount of clinical and demographic metadata varied by source and participant and was provided uncurated.

TCRbeta CDR3 regions were amplified from genomic DNA by means of the immunoSEQ Assay, a bias-controlled multiplex PCR. Per the original workflow: Nucleated cell counts per sample were estimated from amplification of reference gene primers within the assay. To quantify the absolute abundance of each unique TCRbeta CDR3 rearrangement, sequence reads were collapsed and filtered. For each sample, productive Simpson clonality was calculated as the square root of Simpson's diversity index across productive rearrangements. The table was pulled from immuneACCESS by TCRdb, which kept in-frame rearrangements only. Such tables lose some clones; where checked, under half of the loss comes from unresolved V genes, and the rest has no known cause. That table supplies the V and J calls and clone size; D and trimming were determined from the DNA. The sample table holds around 300,000 clones, of which roughly nine tenths were seen once. Clones ranked in the top ten supply roughly 2.3% of the sample.

In Seattle, one collaborating source enrolled patients while the infection was active and tracked those patients longitudinally over the course of disease. Each collaborating institution followed its own protocols to collect whole blood in K2EDTA tubes. Collaborator samples were shipped for TCRbeta analysis as frozen whole blood, isolated PBMCs, or DNA extracted from either sample type. From its cysteine to its phenylalanine, the CDR3 spans 16 amino acids. Solely the CDR3 DNA is kept, with 48 bases framed from the first base. CDR1 and CDR2 are drawn from the germline V gene (reference sequence): PRHDT, FYEKMQ. Trimming at the junction amounts to 5 bases on V and 3 bases on J, and the germline ends lie 19 bases apart. This clone showed up just a few times. Its target antigen remains unknown. No base quality values were provided; no much bigger clone lies one nucleotide off.

Source material: peripheral blood. Recombination joined TRBV13 with TRBJ1-1; the D gene remains uncertain. The sequence was collected from a woman aged 25 to 39 with COVID-19, enrolled during active disease. The DNA reads as follows: TGTGCCAGCAGCCTTTCATTCATGCGTTTGGACACTGAAGCTTTCTTT. The encoded protein is CASSLSFMRLDTEAFF.